A selection of T cell receptor beta chains follows, all from one sample in a study of identifying expanded T cells in peripheral blood. Profiling relied on immunoSEQ multiplex PCR, and the TCRdb table lists in-frame clones only, not all of them. The sample carries roughly 96,000 clones, roughly 87% recorded once. The sample consisted of blood. The receptors shown here come from a person between 18 and 69 years old in good health. Both conserved end residues are part of each CDR3. A D gene is named only where the DNA matches it firmly. Clone size is shown for a subset of rows, as once, few, many or a class of expanded clone.

d_gene: .; abundance: .; v_gene: TRBV28; j_gene: TRBJ2-7; CDR3nt: TGTGCCAGCAGTTCCCAGGGTGTTCGATGGAACGAGCAGTACTTC; CDR3aa: CASSSQGVRWNEQYF
d_gene: .; abundance: .; v_gene: TRBV5-4; j_gene: TRBJ1-2; CDR3nt: TGTGCCAGCAGCCCTGAGGGGCTCGGGGGCTACACCTTC; CDR3aa: CASSPEGLGGYTF
d_gene: .; abundance: .; v_gene: TRBV27; j_gene: TRBJ1-5; CDR3nt: TGTGCCAGCAGCAGCCCCGCTGGTCAGCCCCAGCATTTT; CDR3aa: CASSSPAGQPQHF
d_gene: TRBD1; abundance: .; v_gene: TRBV19; j_gene: TRBJ2-7; CDR3nt: TGTGCCAGTAGTATCGCCGGGACAGAGACCTACGAGCAGTACTTC; CDR3aa: CASSIAGTETYEQYF
d_gene: TRBD1; abundance: once; v_gene: TRBV6-1; j_gene: TRBJ2-5; CDR3nt: TGTGCCAGCAGAAAGACAGGGAGCCAAGAGACCCAGTACTTC; CDR3aa: CASRKTGSQETQYF
d_gene: .; abundance: .; v_gene: TRBV4-1; j_gene: TRBJ1-1; CDR3nt: TGCGCCAGCAGCCAAGATCAAGTACCGTCGAAGAACACTGAAGCTTTCTTT; CDR3aa: CASSQDQVPSKNTEAFF
d_gene: .; abundance: .; v_gene: TRBV5-5; j_gene: TRBJ1-5; CDR3nt: TGTGCCAGCAGCTTGGGAGGGGCTGGTCAGCCCCAGCATTTT; CDR3aa: CASSLGGAGQPQHF
d_gene: .; abundance: few; v_gene: TRBV18; j_gene: TRBJ1-5; CDR3nt: TGTGCCAGCTCACCGGACAGCAATCAGCCCCAGCATTTT; CDR3aa: CASSPDSNQPQHF
d_gene: TRBD2; abundance: .; v_gene: TRBV13; j_gene: TRBJ2-5; CDR3nt: TGTGCCAGCAGCGCATCGCCGACTAGCGGGGGGGAAGAGACCCAGTACTTC; CDR3aa: CASSASPTSGGEETQYF
d_gene: .; abundance: .; v_gene: TRBV19; j_gene: TRBJ1-2; CDR3nt: TGTGCCAGTATGGCCCGCCCGGGTGGCTACACCTTC; CDR3aa: CASMARPGGYTF
d_gene: .; abundance: .; v_gene: TRBV6-6; j_gene: TRBJ2-1; CDR3nt: TGTGCCAGCAGTACCCTCCGGTACAATGAGCAGTTCTTC; CDR3aa: CASSTLRYNEQFF
d_gene: TRBD1; abundance: .; v_gene: TRBV5-6; j_gene: TRBJ2-3; CDR3nt: TGTGCCACCGGACAGGGGTTGGGAGATACGCAGTATTTT; CDR3aa: CATGQGLGDTQYF
d_gene: .; abundance: .; v_gene: TRBV7-3; j_gene: TRBJ1-3; CDR3nt: TGTGCCAGCAGCTGTAGACACAGGAACTCTGGAAACACCATATATTTT; CDR3aa: CASSCRHRNSGNTIYF
d_gene: .; abundance: .; v_gene: TRBV10-3; j_gene: TRBJ2-2; CDR3nt: TGTGCCATCAGTGATTCAGCTAGCGCCAACACCGGGGAGCTGTTTTTT; CDR3aa: CAISDSASANTGELFF
d_gene: .; abundance: .; v_gene: TRBV7-2; j_gene: TRBJ2-3; CDR3nt: TGTGCCAGCAGCCCGTACTTGAGCACAGATACGCAGTATTTT; CDR3aa: CASSPYLSTDTQYF
d_gene: .; abundance: .; v_gene: TRBV7-2; j_gene: TRBJ2-1; CDR3nt: TGTGCCAGCAGCTTGACAGGTTATGAGCAGTTCTTC; CDR3aa: CASSLTGYEQFF
d_gene: TRBD2; abundance: .; v_gene: TRBV6-6; j_gene: TRBJ2-1; CDR3nt: TGTGCCAGCAGTCGACTAGCGGTCACCTACAATGAGCAGTTCTTC; CDR3aa: CASSRLAVTYNEQFF
d_gene: TRBD1; abundance: .; v_gene: TRBV2; j_gene: TRBJ1-2; CDR3nt: TGTGCCAGCAGTGTTGACAGGGATGGGGGCTACACCTTC; CDR3aa: CASSVDRDGGYTF
d_gene: TRBD1; abundance: .; v_gene: TRBV6-5; j_gene: TRBJ2-1; CDR3nt: TGTGCCAGCAGTTACTCAGGGGGCGGTCGGAATGAGCAGTTCTTC; CDR3aa: CASSYSGGGRNEQFF
d_gene: .; abundance: .; v_gene: TRBV4-2; j_gene: TRBJ2-3; CDR3nt: TGTGCCAGCAGCCAAGGGACCGACGGCGGTCGTAGCACAGATACGCAGTATTTT; CDR3aa: CASSQGTDGGRSTDTQYF
d_gene: .; abundance: .; v_gene: TRBV5-1; j_gene: TRBJ2-1; CDR3nt: TGCGCCAGCAGCTTGACTAGCTCCTCCTACAATGAGCAGTTCTTC; CDR3aa: CASSLTSSSYNEQFF
d_gene: .; abundance: .; v_gene: TRBV15; j_gene: TRBJ2-2; CDR3nt: TGTGCCACCAGCAGAGATGGGGACCTCGCGAACACCGGGGAGCTGTTTTTT; CDR3aa: CATSRDGDLANTGELFF
d_gene: TRBD1; abundance: .; v_gene: TRBV27; j_gene: TRBJ1-2; CDR3nt: TGTGCCAGCAGCGCCGCTCTACAGGGGCCTAGAACTGGCTACACCTTC; CDR3aa: CASSAALQGPRTGYTF
d_gene: .; abundance: .; v_gene: TRBV7-2; j_gene: TRBJ2-7; CDR3nt: TGTGCCAGCAGCTTAGGAGTCCTGCGGAGCTACGAGCAGTACTTC; CDR3aa: CASSLGVLRSYEQYF
d_gene: TRBD2; abundance: .; v_gene: TRBV15; j_gene: TRBJ2-1; CDR3nt: TGTGCCACCAGCAGAGGGGGCGGGGGGCCGCTCAATGAGCAGTTCTTC; CDR3aa: CATSRGGGGPLNEQFF
d_gene: .; abundance: .; v_gene: TRBV11-2; j_gene: TRBJ1-4; CDR3nt: TGTGCCAGCAGCTTAGGTGACAGAGATAATGAAAAACTGTTTTTT; CDR3aa: CASSLGDRDNEKLFF
d_gene: TRBD2; abundance: .; v_gene: TRBV19; j_gene: TRBJ2-7; CDR3nt: TGTGCCAGTAGTTCTAGCGGGAGGACCGAGCAGTACTTC; CDR3aa: CASSSSGRTEQYF
d_gene: .; abundance: .; v_gene: TRBV11-2; j_gene: TRBJ1-5; CDR3nt: TGTGCCAGCAGCGATGGGAGGGGACAGCCCCAGCATTTT; CDR3aa: CASSDGRGQPQHF
d_gene: TRBD1; abundance: once; v_gene: TRBV2; j_gene: TRBJ2-2; CDR3nt: TGTGCCAGCAGTGGTAGGGACAGGGGGCGGTTTCAGCGGACCGGGGAGCTGTTTTTT; CDR3aa: CASSGRDRGRFQRTGELFF
d_gene: TRBD1; abundance: .; v_gene: TRBV10-3; j_gene: TRBJ1-5; CDR3nt: TGTGCCATCAGTGAGTCGCGGACAGGAAGTCAGCCCCAGCATTTT; CDR3aa: CAISESRTGSQPQHF
d_gene: TRBD1; abundance: .; v_gene: TRBV6-5; j_gene: TRBJ1-1; CDR3nt: TGTGCCAGCAGTTACTCCTACAGGGGAGGGAGCACTGAAGCTTTCTTT; CDR3aa: CASSYSYRGGSTEAFF
d_gene: .; abundance: .; v_gene: TRBV27; j_gene: TRBJ2-1; CDR3nt: TGTGCCAGCAGTTTGTCGGACGGGGCCTACAATGAGCAGTTCTTC; CDR3aa: CASSLSDGAYNEQFF